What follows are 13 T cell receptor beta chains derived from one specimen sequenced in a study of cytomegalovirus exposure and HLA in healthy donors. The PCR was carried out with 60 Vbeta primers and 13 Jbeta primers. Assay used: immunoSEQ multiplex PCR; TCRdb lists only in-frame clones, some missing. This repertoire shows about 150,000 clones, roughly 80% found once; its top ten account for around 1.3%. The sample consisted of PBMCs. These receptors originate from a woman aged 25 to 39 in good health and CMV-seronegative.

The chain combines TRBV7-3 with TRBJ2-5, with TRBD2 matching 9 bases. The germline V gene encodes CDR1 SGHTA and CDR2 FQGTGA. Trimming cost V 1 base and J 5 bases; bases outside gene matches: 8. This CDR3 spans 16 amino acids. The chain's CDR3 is CASSLSSGGSQETQYF. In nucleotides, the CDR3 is TGTGCCAGCAGCTTAAGTAGCGGGGGCTCTCAGGAGACCCAGTACTTC.

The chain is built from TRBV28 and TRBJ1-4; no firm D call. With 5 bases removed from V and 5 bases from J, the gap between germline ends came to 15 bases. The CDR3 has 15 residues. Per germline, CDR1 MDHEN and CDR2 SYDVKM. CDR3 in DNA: TGTGCCAGCAGTAAGACACCCGGAAGGAATGAAAAACTGTTTTTT. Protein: CASSKTPGRNEKLFF. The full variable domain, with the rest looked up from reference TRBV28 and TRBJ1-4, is DVKVTQSSRYLVKRTGEKVFLECVQDMDHENMFWYRQDPGLGLRLIYFSYDVKMKEKGDIPEGYSVSREKKERFSLILESASTNQTSMYLCASSKTPGRNEKLFFGSGTQLSVL.

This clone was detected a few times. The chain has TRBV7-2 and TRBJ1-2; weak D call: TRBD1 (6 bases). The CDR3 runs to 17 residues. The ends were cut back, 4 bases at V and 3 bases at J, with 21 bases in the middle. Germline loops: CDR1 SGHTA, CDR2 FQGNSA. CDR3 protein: CASSSYAGARGDYGYTF. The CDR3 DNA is TGTGCCAGCAGCTCCTACGCAGGGGCGCGAGGAGACTATGGCTACACCTTC.

CDR3 sequence: CASSQGSGTDTQYF. CDR3 in DNA: TGCGCCAGCAGCCAAGGCAGTGGCACAGATACGCAGTATTTT. The gene calls are TRBV4-1 and TRBJ2-3; no clear D gene. Trimming removed 1 base from V and 1 base from J, with 6 bases in between. CDR3 length equals 14 residues. Germline CDR1 is MGHRA and CDR2 is YSYEKL.

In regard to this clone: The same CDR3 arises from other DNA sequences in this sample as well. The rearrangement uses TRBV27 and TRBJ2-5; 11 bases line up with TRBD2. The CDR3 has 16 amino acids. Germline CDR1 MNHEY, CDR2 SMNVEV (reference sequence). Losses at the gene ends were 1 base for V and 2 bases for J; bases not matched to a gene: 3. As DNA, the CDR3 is TGTGCCAGCAGTTTATATCCTAGCGGGGGGCAAGAGACCCAGTACTTC. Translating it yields CASSLYPSGGQETQYF.

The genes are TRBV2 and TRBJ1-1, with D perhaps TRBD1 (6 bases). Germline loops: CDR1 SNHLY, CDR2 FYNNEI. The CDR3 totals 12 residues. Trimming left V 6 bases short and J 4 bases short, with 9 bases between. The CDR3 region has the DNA TGTGCCAGCAGGGACAGTCTCACTGAAGCTTTCTTT. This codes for CASRDSLTEAFF.

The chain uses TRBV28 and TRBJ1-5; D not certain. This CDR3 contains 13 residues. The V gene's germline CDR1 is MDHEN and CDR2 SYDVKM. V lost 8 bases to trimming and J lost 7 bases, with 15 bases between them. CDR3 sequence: CASLGRSIQPQHF. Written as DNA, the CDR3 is TGTGCCAGCCTCGGGAGGTCAATCCAGCCCCAGCATTTT.

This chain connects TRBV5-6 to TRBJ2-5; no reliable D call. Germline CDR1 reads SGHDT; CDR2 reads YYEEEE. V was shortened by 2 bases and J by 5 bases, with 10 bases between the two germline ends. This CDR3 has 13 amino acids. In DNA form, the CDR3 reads TGTGCCAGCAGCTTTGGTAGCCGGGAGACCCAGTACTTC. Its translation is CASSFGSRETQYF.

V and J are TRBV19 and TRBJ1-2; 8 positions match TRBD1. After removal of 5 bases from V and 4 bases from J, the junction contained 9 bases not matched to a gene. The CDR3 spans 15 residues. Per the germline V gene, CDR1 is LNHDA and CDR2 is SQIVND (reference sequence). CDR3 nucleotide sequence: TGTGCCAGTAGTTGGTCTACAGGGGGAGGCTATGGCTACACCTTC. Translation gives CASSWSTGGGYGYTF.

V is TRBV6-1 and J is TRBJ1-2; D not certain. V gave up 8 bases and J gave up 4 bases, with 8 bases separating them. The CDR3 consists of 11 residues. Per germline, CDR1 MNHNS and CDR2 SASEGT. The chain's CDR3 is CASESLYGYTF. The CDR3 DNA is TGTGCCAGCGAAAGCCTCTATGGCTACACCTTC.

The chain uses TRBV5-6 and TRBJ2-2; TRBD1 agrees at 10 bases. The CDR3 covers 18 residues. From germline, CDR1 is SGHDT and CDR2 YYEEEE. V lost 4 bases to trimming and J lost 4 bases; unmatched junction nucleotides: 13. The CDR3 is CASSRDRGGPRGTGELFF. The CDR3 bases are TGTGCCAGCAGCAGGGACAGGGGTGGACCCAGGGGCACCGGGGAGCTGTTTTTT.

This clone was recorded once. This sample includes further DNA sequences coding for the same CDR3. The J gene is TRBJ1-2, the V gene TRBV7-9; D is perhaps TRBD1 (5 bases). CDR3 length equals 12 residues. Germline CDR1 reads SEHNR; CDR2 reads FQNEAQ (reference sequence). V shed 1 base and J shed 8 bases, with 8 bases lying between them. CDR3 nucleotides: TGTGCCAGCAGCTTAGGGGGCTACGGCTACACCTTC. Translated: CASSLGGYGYTF.

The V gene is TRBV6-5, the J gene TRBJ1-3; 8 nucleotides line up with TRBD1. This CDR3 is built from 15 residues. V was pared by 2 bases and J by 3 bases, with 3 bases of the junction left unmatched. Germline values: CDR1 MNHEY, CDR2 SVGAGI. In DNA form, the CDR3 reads TGTGCCAGCAGTTACCAGGGGGCAATTGGAAACACCATATATTTT. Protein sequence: CASSYQGAIGNTIYF.